A selection of T cell receptor beta chains follows, all from one sample in a study of shared clonotypes between healthy human individuals. Produced via immunoSEQ multiplex PCR; TCRdb's table is partial and in-frame only. The sample includes 2 million to 2.5 million clones, 90% to 95% seen only once; the top ten take 0.39%. Sample: naive CD4+ T cells from PBMCs. The receptors were gathered from a young man in good health. Some clones in this sample may be carry-over from other donors' samples. CDR3s leave out the opening cysteine and the closing phenylalanine or tryptophan.

v_call	j_call	cdr3_aa
TRBV7-3	TRBJ2-1	ASSLTAGGEQF
TRBV30	TRBJ2-2	AWSWRREGTGELF
TRBV19	TRBJ1-1	ASRGRDRGSEAF
TRBV19	TRBJ1-1	ASSIPGRGGTEAF
TRBV28	TRBJ2-5	ASSRAPSEETQY
TRBV30	TRBJ1-1	AWSAGTGSMNTEAF
TRBV7-2	TRBJ2-1	ASSLTGYNEQF
TRBV30	TRBJ2-3	AWRRQGLTDTQY
TRBV9	TRBJ2-2	ASGGNTGELF
TRBV2	TRBJ2-1	ASSPMGGLGF
TRBV5-1	TRBJ2-1	ASSTTGGRSFHEQF
TRBV5-1	TRBJ2-5	ASSPGLRAETQY
TRBV6-5	TRBJ2-5	ASSYRDRFQETQY
TRBV28	TRBJ1-2	ASSKLGTRSYGYT
TRBV6-1	TRBJ2-5	ASSETGTGEETQY
TRBV29-1	TRBJ2-5	SVAGGDETQY
TRBV5-1	TRBJ2-1	ASSPMGAGEYNEQF
TRBV5-5	TRBJ2-2	ASSFQGSGELF
TRBV6-6	TRBJ2-1	ASSYVGSSYNEQF
TRBV29-1	TRBJ2-1	SVGSLSSYNEQF
TRBV7-6	TRBJ2-1	ASSLADRAYNEQF
TRBV19	TRBJ1-2	ASSTGTDAANYGYT
TRBV14	TRBJ1-1	ASSLYQRHPTGSGTEAF